One sample yielded the 18 T cell receptor beta chains listed below, sequenced in a study of vaccination effects on CD4 cells after COVID-19. On roughly day 10 of culture, CD4+ T cells were separated out. Documented for the person is a PCR-confirmed SARS-CoV-2 infection occurring between March and December 2020. Either the mRNA-1273 or the BNT162b2 vaccine was given to participants as two doses. No antigen is known for these receptors. Only in-frame clones appear in the TCRdb table, and some are missing; sequencing was by immunoSEQ multiplex PCR. The data show nearly 35,000 clones, about 68% seen once. The sequences come from CD4+ T cells from PBMCs cultured without peptide, collected after COVID-19 vaccination. The receptor source for this set is a human donor who had a prior SARS-CoV-2 infection.

V and J are TRBV7-2 and TRBJ1-2; D unclear. Per germline, CDR1 SGHTA and CDR2 FQGNSA. The V gene lost 1 base and the J gene lost 5 bases, with 17 bases spanning the gap. The CDR3 length is 16 residues. DNA of the CDR3: TGTGCCAGCAGCTTAGGGCAGTTTCCCCTTCGGTATGGCTACACCTTC. Protein product: CASSLGQFPLRYGYTF. Looking up the rest from reference TRBV7-2 and TRBJ1-2 gives the full variable domain: GAGVSQSPSNKVTEKGKDVELRCDPISGHTALYWYRQSLGQGLEFLIYFQGNSAPDKSGLPSDRFSAERTGGSVSTLTIQRTQQEDSAVYLCASSLGQFPLRYGYTFGSGTRLTVV.

The chain uses TRBV3-1 (or the pseudogene TRBV3-2) and TRBJ2-7, with 7 bases aligning to TRBD2. The germline gives CDR1 LGHDT, CDR2 YNNKEL (reference sequence). Unmatched junction bases numbered 9, after V lost 1 base and J lost 3 bases. This CDR3 is built from 16 residues. CDR3 nucleotide sequence: TGTGCCAGCAGCCAAGTTATAGCGGGTACGAACTACGAGCAGTACTTC. Encoded protein: CASSQVIAGTNYEQYF.

The rearrangement uses TRBV7-8 and TRBJ2-1; 13 bases match TRBD2. Germline V lookup: CDR1 SGHVS, CDR2 FQNEAQ. The junction had 4 bases not matched to a gene; V was cut back by 5 bases and J by 6 bases. The CDR3 has 15 residues. CDR3 nucleotides: TGTGCCAGCAGCATACGACTAGCGGGAGGCAATGAGCAGTTCTTC. Encoded protein: CASSIRLAGGNEQFF.

The gene calls are TRBV28 and TRBJ1-1, with D unresolved. Trimming cost V 3 bases and J 7 bases, with 12 bases left between them. CDR1 is MDHEN and CDR2 is SYDVKM in the germline V gene. The CDR3 has 13 amino acids. The DNA for the CDR3 is TGTGCCAGCAGTTTGAGTACAGCGCTTGAAGCTTTCTTT. The encoded protein is CASSLSTALEAFF.

The chain employs TRBV4-1 and TRBJ1-2, with D unclear. This CDR3 region has 15 residues. The germline gives CDR1 MGHRA, CDR2 YSYEKL. Trimming removed 1 base at V and 6 bases at J, with 15 bases between. For the CDR3, the DNA is TGCGCCAGCAGCCAAGGGACCGCAAGGGTGGATGGCTACACCTTC. This sequence encodes CASSQGTARVDGYTF.

This clone was seen a handful of times. V is TRBV5-5 and J is TRBJ1-5; maybe TRBD1 (5 bases). CDR1 and CDR2 from the germline V gene are SGHKS and YYEKEE (reference sequence). This CDR3 has 15 amino acids. V lost 7 bases, J lost 5 bases, and 19 bases lay in between. The CDR3 nucleotides read TGTGCCAGCCGCATCGGGGCCAGACCACATCAGCCCCAGCATTTT. Amino acid sequence: CASRIGARPHQPQHF.

The chain recombines TRBV10-3 with TRBJ2-1, with D tentatively TRBD1 (5 bases). Trimming stripped 2 bases from V and 3 bases from J, with 11 bases between. Germline loops: CDR1 ENHRY, CDR2 SYGVKD. The CDR3 runs to 15 residues. The CDR3 DNA sequence: TGTGCCATCAGTGAGGGACAACCCTACTACAATGAGCAGTTCTTC. Residues: CAISEGQPYYNEQFF.

This clone was detected only a few times. The chain recombines TRBV20-1 with TRBJ2-1; 8 bases align to TRBD2. The CDR3 contains 16 residues. Germline CDR1 DFQATT, CDR2 SNEGSKA (reference sequence). V was pared by 3 bases and J by 7 bases, with 14 bases of the junction left unmatched. CDR3 residues: CSASVGAGVRENEQFF. CDR3 nucleotides: TGCAGTGCTAGTGTTGGAGCGGGAGTACGGGAGAATGAGCAGTTCTTC.

The chain recombines TRBV2 with TRBJ2-5; no clear D gene. The CDR3 totals 11 residues. V was clipped by 4 bases and J by 4 bases, with 4 bases between them. Germline loops: CDR1 SNHLY, CDR2 FYNNEI. The CDR3 loop reads CASSGGETQYF. CDR3 bases: TGTGCCAGCAGTGGCGGAGAGACCCAGTACTTC.

J is TRBJ2-5 and V is TRBV14; TRBD1 agrees at 8 bases. This CDR3 has 14 amino acids. Per germline, CDR1 SGHDN and CDR2 FVKESK. The V and J ends lost 6 bases and 5 bases, in that order; junction bases with no gene match: 8. The CDR3 sequence is CASRPTGEAETQYF. CDR3 nucleotides: TGTGCCAGCAGACCGACAGGGGAGGCGGAGACCCAGTACTTC.

The rearrangement links TRBV5-5 to TRBJ1-2; D perhaps matches TRBD1 (5 bases). Trimming left V 0 bases short and J 4 bases short, with 13 bases between. This CDR3 contains 15 residues. The germline gives CDR1 SGHKS, CDR2 YYEKEE (reference sequence). CDR3 DNA sequence: TGTGCCAGCAGCTTGGGGCAGGGCCTACTCTATGGCTACACCTTC. Translating gives CASSLGQGLLYGYTF.

This clone was counted between two and nine times. The chain has TRBV9 and TRBJ2-7; 7 bases map to TRBD2. The V segment lost 4 bases and the J segment 2 bases; nucleotides outside the gene matches: 3. The CDR3 is 13 residues long. Germline loops: CDR1 SGDLS, CDR2 YYNGEE. CDR3: CASSSGLAYEQYF. CDR3 in DNA: TGTGCCAGCAGCTCAGGACTAGCCTACGAGCAGTACTTC.

CDR3 coding DNA: TGTGCAAGTCGCTTCGAAGCGGGGGCGGAGAGAGATACGCAGTATTTT. Its translation: CASRFEAGAERDTQYF. The chain links TRBV12-2 to TRBJ2-3; the listed D gene, TRBD2, was not tested against the DNA. TRBV12-2 is recorded as a pseudogene. The CDR3 extends over 16 amino acids.

The V gene is TRBV2, the J gene TRBJ2-5; TRBD2 matches at 9 bases. Trimming removed 4 bases from V and 1 base from J; junction bases left unmatched: 7. The CDR3 length is 16 residues. The germline gives CDR1 SNHLY, CDR2 FYNNEI. The CDR3 loop reads CASSVMASGAQETQYF. CDR3 in DNA: TGTGCCAGCAGTGTTATGGCTAGCGGGGCCCAAGAGACCCAGTACTTC.

The rearrangement links TRBV10-1 to TRBJ2-4; no clear D. Per germline, CDR1 WNHNN and CDR2 SYGVQD (reference sequence). V dropped 0 bases and J dropped 0 bases, with 3 bases sitting between them. This CDR3 is built from 14 residues. CDR3 residues: CASSESVAKNIQYF. CDR3 sequence (DNA): TGCGCCAGCAGTGAGTCAGTAGCCAAAAACATTCAGTACTTC.

The chain employs TRBV7-9 and TRBJ2-3, with D hard to call. This CDR3 is 13 amino acids long. Trimming removed 1 base from V and 0 bases from J, with 2 bases in between. Germline loops: CDR1 SEHNR, CDR2 FQNEAQ (reference sequence). The CDR3 protein is CASSLDSTDTQYF. Here the CDR3 DNA reads TGTGCCAGCAGCTTAGACAGCACAGATACGCAGTATTTT. The whole variable domain, remainder taken from reference TRBV7-9 and TRBJ2-3, is DTGVSQNPRHKITKRGQNVTFRCDPISEHNRLYWYRQTLGQGPEFLTYFQNEAQLEKSRLLSDRFSAERPKGSFSTLEIQRTEQGDSAMYLCASSLDSTDTQYFGPGTRLTVL.

The V call is TRBV6-2 or TRBV6-3, the J call TRBJ2-1, with D perhaps being TRBD1 or TRBD2 (6 bases each). Deletions cut 5 bases from V and 1 base from J, with 9 bases between. The V gene's germline CDR1 is MNHEY and CDR2 SVGEGT. The CDR3 runs to 14 residues. CDR3 bases: TGTGCCAGCAGTCGGGGGCCATCCTACAATGAGCAGTTCTTC. Translating gives CASSRGPSYNEQFF.

The chain has TRBV30 and TRBJ2-5, with 10 bases lining up with TRBD2. This CDR3 region has 15 residues. Germline lookup yields CDR1 GTSNPN and CDR2 SVGIG (reference sequence). The ends lost 0 bases at V and 7 bases at J; junction bases unmatched: 8. The CDR3 nucleotides are TGTGCCTGGAGTGTACTCATCAGCGGGGGGGGGACCCAGTACTTC. Its protein product is CAWSVLISGGGTQYF.